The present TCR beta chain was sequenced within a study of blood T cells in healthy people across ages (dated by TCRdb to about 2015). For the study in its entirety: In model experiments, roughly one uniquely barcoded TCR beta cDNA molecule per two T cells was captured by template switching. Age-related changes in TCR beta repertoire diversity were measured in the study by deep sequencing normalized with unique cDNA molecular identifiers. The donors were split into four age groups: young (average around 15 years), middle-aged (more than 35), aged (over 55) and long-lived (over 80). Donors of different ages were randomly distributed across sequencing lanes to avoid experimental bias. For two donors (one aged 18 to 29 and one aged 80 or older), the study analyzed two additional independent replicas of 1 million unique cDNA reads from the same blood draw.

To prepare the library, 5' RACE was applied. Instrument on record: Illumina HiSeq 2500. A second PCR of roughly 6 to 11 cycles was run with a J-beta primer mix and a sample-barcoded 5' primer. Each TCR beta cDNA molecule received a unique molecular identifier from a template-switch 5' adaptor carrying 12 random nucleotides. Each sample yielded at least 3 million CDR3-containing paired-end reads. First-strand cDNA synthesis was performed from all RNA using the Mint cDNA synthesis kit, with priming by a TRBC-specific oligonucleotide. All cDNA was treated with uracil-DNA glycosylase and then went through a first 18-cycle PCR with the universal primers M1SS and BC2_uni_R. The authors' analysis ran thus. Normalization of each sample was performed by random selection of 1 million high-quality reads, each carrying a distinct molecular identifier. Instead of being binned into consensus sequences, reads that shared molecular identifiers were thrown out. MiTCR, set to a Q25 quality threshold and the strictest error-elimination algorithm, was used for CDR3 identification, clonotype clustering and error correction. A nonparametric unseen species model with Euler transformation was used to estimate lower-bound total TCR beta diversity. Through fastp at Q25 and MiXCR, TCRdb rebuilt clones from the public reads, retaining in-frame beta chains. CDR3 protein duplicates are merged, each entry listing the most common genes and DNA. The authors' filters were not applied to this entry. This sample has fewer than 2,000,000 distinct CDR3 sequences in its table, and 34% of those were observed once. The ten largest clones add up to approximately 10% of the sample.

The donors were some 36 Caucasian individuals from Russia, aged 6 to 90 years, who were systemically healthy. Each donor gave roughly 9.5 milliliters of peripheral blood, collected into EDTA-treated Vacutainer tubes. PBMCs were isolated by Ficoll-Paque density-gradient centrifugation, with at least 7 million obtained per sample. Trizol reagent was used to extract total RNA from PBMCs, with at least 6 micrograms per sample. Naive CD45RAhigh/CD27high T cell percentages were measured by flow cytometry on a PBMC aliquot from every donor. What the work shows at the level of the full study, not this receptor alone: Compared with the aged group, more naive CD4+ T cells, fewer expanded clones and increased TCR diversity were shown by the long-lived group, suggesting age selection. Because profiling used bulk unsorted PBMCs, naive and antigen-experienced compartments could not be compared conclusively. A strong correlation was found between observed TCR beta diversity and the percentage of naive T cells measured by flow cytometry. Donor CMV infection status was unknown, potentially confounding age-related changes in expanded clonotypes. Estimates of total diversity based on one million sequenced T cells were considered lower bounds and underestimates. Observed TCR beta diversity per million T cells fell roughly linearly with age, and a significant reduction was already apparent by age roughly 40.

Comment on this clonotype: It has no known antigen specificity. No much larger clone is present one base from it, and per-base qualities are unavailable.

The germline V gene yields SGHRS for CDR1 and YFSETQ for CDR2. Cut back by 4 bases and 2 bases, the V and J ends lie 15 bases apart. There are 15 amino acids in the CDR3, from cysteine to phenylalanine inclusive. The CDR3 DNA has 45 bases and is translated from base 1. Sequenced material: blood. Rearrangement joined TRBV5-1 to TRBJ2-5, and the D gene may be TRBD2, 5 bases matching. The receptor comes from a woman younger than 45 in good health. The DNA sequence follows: TGCGCCAGCAGCCCCGGGGTCAGACTTCAAGAGACCCAGTACTTC. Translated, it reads CASSPGVRLQETQYF.